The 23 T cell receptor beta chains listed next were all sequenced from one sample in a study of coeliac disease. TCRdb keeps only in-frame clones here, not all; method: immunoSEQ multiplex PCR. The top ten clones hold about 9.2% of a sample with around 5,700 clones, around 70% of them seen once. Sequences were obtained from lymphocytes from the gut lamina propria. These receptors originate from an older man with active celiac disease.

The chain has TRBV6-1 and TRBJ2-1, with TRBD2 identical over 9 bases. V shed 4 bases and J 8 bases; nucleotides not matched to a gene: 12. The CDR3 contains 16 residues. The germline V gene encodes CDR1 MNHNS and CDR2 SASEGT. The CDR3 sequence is CASSAQAGGPGYEQFF. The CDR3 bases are TGTGCCAGCAGTGCCCAGGCGGGAGGGCCTGGCTATGAGCAGTTCTTC.

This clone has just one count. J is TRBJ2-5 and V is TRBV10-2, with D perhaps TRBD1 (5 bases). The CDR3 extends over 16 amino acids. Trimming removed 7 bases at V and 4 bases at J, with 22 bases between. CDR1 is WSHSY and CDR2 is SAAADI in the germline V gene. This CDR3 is CASILVNRPSGETQYF. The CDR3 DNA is TGCGCCAGCATACTGGTCAACAGGCCTTCGGGAGAGACCCAGTACTTC.

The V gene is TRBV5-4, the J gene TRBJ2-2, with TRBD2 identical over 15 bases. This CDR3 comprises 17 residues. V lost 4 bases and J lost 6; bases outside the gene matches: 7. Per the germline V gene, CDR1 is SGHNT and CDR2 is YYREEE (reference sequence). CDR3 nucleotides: TGTGCCAGCAGCGCCTGGACTAGCGGGAGGGAGGCCGGGGAGCTGTTTTTT. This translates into CASSAWTSGREAGELFF.

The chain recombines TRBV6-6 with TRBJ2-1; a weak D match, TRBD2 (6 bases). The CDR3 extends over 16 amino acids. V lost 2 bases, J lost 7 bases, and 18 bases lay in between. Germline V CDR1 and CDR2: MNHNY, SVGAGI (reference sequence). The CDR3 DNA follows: TGTGCCAGCAGTTACGGAGTCGGGAGACATAGGAATGAGCAGTTCTTC. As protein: CASSYGVGRHRNEQFF.

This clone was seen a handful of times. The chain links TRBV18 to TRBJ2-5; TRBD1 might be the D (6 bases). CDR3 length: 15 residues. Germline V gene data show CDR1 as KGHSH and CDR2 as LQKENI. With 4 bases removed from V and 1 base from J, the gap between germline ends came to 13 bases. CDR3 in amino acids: CASSLAGQFQETQYF. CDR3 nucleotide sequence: TGTGCCAGCTCACTCGCCGGACAGTTCCAAGAGACCCAGTACTTC.

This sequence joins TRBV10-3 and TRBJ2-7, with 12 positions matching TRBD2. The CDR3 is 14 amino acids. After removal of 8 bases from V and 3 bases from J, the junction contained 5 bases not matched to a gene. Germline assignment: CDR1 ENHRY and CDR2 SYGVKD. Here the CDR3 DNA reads TGTGCCATCGGATGGACTAGCGGGAACTACGAGCAGTACTTC. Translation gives CAIGWTSGNYEQYF.

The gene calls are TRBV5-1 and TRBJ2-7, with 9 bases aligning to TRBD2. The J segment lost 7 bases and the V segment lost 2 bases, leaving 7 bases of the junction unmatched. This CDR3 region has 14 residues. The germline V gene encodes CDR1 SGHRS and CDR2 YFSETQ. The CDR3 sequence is CASSFSGSSREQYF. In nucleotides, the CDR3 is TGCGCCAGCAGCTTTAGCGGGAGCAGTCGGGAGCAGTACTTC.

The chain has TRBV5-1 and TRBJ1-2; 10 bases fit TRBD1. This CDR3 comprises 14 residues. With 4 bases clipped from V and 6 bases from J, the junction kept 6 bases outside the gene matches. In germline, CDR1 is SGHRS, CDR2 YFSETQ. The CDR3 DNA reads TGCGCCAGCAGCGAGAGACAGGGGGCCGATGGCTACACCTTC. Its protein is CASSERQGADGYTF.

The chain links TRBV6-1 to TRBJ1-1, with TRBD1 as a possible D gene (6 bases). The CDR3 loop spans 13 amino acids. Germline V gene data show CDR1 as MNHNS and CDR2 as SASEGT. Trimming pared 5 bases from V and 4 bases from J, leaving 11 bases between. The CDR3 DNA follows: TGTGCCAGCAGTAGACAGGAAAGCACTGAAGCTTTCTTT. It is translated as CASSRQESTEAFF.

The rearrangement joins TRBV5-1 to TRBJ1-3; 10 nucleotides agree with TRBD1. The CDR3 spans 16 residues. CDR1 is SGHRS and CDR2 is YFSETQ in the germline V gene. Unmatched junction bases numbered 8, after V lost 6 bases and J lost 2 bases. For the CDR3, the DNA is TGCGCCAGCAAGCCGGGACAGGGGACGGCTGGAAACACCATATATTTT. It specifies CASKPGQGTAGNTIYF. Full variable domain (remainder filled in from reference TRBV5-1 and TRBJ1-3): KAGVTQTPRYLIKTRGQQVTLSCSPISGHRSVSWYQQTPGQGLQFLFEYFSETQRNKGNFPGRFSGRQFSNSRSEMNVSTLELGDSALYLCASKPGQGTAGNTIYFGEGSWLTVV.

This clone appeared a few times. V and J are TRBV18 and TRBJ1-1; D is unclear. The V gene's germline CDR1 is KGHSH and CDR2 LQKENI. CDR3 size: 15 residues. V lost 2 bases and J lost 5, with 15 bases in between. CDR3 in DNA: TGTGCCAGCTCACCAGGGCGGGGTATTGGGACTGAAGCTTTCTTT. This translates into CASSPGRGIGTEAFF.

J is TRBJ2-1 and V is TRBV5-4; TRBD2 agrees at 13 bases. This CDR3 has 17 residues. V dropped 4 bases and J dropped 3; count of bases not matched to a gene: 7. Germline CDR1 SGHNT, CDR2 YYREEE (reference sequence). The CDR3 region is CASSPGTSGVLYNEQFF. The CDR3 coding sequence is TGTGCCAGCAGCCCCGGGACTAGCGGGGTTCTCTACAATGAGCAGTTCTTC. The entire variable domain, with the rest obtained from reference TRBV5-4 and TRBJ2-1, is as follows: ETGVTQSPTHLIKTRGQQVTLRCSSQSGHNTVSWYQQALGQGPQFIFQYYREEENGRGNFPPRFSGLQFPNYSSELNVNALELDDSALYLCASSPGTSGVLYNEQFFGPGTRLTVL.

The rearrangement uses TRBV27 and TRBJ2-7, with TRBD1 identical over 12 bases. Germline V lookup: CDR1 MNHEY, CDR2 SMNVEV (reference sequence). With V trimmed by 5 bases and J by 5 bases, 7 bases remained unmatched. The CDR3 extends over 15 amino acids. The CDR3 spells CASSDRDRGQNEQYF. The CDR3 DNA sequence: TGTGCCAGCAGTGACCGGGACAGGGGGCAGAACGAGCAGTACTTC.

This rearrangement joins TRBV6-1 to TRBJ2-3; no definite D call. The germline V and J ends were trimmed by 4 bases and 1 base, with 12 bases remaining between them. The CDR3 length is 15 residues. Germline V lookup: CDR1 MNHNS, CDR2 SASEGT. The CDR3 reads CASSVSPTRTDTQYF. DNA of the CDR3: TGTGCCAGCAGTGTTAGCCCAACCCGCACAGATACGCAGTATTTT.

Here the CDR3 DNA reads TGTGCCAGTAGTATAGGACTAGCGGGGAACACAGATACGCAGTATTTT. Amino acids: CASSIGLAGNTDTQYF. V is TRBV19 and J is TRBJ2-3, with TRBD2 matching 11 bases. Germline assignment: CDR1 LNHDA and CDR2 SQIVND (reference sequence). Losses at the gene ends were 1 base for V and 2 bases for J; bases not matched to a gene: 2. CDR3 size: 16 residues.

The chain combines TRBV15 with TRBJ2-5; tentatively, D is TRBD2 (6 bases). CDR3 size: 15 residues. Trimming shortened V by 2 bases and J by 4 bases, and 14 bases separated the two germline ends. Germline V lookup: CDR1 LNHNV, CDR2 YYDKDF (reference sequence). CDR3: CATSRPSWRAETQYF. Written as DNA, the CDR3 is TGTGCCACCAGCAGACCCTCCTGGAGGGCAGAGACCCAGTACTTC.

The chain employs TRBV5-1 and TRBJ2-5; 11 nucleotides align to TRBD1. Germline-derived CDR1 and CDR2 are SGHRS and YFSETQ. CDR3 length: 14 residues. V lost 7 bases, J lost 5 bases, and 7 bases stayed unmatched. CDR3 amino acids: CASAGQGATETQYF. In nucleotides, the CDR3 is TGCGCCAGCGCCGGACAGGGGGCGACCGAGACCCAGTACTTC.

The CDR3, as DNA: TGTGCCAGCAGTGACCGACAGGGGATCTACGAGCAGTACTTC. Translation: CASSDRQGIYEQYF. The gene calls are TRBV28 and TRBJ2-7; 8 nucleotides line up with TRBD1. Germline CDR1 and CDR2: MDHEN and SYDVKM. Germline trimming cut 5 bases from V and 3 bases from J; bases unmatched to any gene: 6. This CDR3 comprises 14 residues.

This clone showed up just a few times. CDR3 sequence: CASSRSGEYEQYF. The CDR3 nucleotides read TGTGCCAGCAGCAGAAGCGGTGAATACGAGCAGTACTTC. The chain employs TRBV21-1 and TRBJ2-7; the D call TRBD2 from the table was never checked on the DNA. TRBV21-1 constitutes a pseudogene. The CDR3 sequence is 13 residues long.

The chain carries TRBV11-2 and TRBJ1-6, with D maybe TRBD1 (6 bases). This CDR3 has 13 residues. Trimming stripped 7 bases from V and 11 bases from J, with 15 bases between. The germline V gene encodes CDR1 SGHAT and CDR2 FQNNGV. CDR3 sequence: CASNPQGTTPLHF. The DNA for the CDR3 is TGTGCCAGCAACCCTCAGGGGACCACACCCCTCCACTTT.

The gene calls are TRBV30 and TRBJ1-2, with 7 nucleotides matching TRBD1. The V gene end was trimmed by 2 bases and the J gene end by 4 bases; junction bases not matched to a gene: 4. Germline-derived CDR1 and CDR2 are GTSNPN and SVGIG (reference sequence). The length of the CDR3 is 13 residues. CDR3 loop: CAWSLEGAYGYTF. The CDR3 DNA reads TGTGCCTGGAGTTTGGAGGGGGCCTATGGCTACACCTTC.

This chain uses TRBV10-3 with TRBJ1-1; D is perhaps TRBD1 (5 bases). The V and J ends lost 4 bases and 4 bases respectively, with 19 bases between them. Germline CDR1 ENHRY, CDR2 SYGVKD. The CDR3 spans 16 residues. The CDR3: CAISVWRGGGITEAFF. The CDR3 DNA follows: TGTGCCATCAGTGTCTGGAGGGGTGGAGGAATCACTGAAGCTTTCTTT.

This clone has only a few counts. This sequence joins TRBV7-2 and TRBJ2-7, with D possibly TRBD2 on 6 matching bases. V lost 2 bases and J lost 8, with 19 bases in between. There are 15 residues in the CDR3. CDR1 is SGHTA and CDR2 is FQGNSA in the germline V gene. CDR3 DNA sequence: TGTGCCAGCAGCTTATTAGCGGATCCTCCCTCACAGCAGTACTTC. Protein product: CASSLLADPPSQQYF.